This T cell receptor beta chain was observed in a study of CD8 T cells in ankylosing spondylitis. From the 5' RACE reads, TCRdb called clonotypes with MiXCR, one entry per CDR3 protein. The sample yields around 340,000 distinct CDR3 sequences, 20% to 25% seen once. This clonotype appeared a few times. This CDR3 region has 14 residues. The ends were cut back, 6 bases at V and 0 bases at J, with 10 bases in the middle. The receptor's source is a male donor with ankylosing spondylitis or in good health (not recorded which). V usage is TRBV12-3 or TRBV12-4 and J usage is TRBJ2-3, with D perhaps matching TRBD2 (5 bases). Sequencing input: blood, either unsorted or a sorted T cell fraction (not recorded which). Here the CDR3 DNA reads TGTGCCAGCAGCCAGACTACTAGCACAGATACGCAGTATTTT. Its translation: CASSQTTSTDTQYF.